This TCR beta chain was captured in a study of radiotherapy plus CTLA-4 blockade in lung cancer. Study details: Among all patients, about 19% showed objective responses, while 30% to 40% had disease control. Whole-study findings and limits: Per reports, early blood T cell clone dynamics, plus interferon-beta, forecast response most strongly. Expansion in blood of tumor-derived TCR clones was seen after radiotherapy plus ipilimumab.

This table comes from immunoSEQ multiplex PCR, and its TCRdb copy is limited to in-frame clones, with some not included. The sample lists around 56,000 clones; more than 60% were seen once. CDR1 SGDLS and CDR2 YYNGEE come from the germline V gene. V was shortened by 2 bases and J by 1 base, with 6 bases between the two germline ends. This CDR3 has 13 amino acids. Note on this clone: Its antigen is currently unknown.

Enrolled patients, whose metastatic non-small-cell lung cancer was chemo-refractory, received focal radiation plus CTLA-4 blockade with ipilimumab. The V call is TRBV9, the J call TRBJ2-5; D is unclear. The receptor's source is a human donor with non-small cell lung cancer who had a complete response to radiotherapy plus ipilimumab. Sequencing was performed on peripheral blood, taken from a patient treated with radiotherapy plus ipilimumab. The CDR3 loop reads CASSVRLQETQYF. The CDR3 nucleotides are TGTGCCAGCAGCGTTCGACTCCAAGAGACCCAGTACTTC.